This TCR beta chain derives from a study of cytomegalovirus exposure and HLA in healthy donors. General study results and limits: In vitro checks showed that a few CMV-associated chains really do target CMV antigens. One cluster of highly shared sequence variants probably arose as a sequencing artifact. Most TCR sequences proved rare, with some public TCRs found in many donors. Later examination showed HLA-associated TCR beta chains had greater clonal expansion than equally common others.

V lost 0 bases and J lost 1, with 14 bases in between. Looked up from germline, CDR1 is GTSNPN and CDR2 is SVGIG (reference sequence). The CDR3 has 16 amino acids. Amplification used 60 Vbeta primers and 13 Jbeta primers. Assay: immunoSEQ multiplex PCR; the TCRdb copy retains only in-frame clones and omits some. This table has around 130,000 clones, around 69% appearing once. On this clone itself: Its antigen is not known.

The genes are TRBV30 and TRBJ2-3; a possible D gene is TRBD2 (5 bases). The specimen was PBMCs. The clonotype was recovered from a human donor in good health. CDR3 coding DNA: TGTGCCTGGAGTGTAGGGTTCCCCGGGGGCACAGATACGCAGTATTTT. Translating it yields CAWSVGFPGGTDTQYF.